The next 19 T cell receptor beta chains were all read from a single sample in a study of HIV-infected patients and healthy controls. TCRdb re-derived calls from the 5' RACE reads in MiXCR, one entry per CDR3 protein. The sample consists of about 63,000 distinct CDR3 sequences, roughly a sixth of them appearing once. The source material was CD4+ T cells from blood. These receptors originate from a human donor in good health.

Only a few counts were recorded for this clonotype. The rearrangement joins TRBV6-2 or TRBV6-3 to TRBJ2-1, with 10 bases aligning to TRBD1. In germline, CDR1 is MNHEY, CDR2 SVGEGT. Germline trimming cut 5 bases from V and 7 bases from J; bases unmatched to any gene: 8. CDR3 length: 15 amino acids. CDR3 in amino acids: CASSHRDRGRNEQFF. In DNA form, the CDR3 reads TGTGCCAGCAGTCACCGGGACAGGGGAAGAAATGAGCAGTTCTTC.

On this clonotype itself: Here the CDR3 omits its conserved ending phenylalanine or tryptophan, so a read error is the likely source. The chain combines TRBV28 with TRBJ1-4, with D perhaps matching TRBD1 (6 bases). The germline V gene has CDR1 MDHEN and CDR2 SYDVKM. The CDR3 contains 13 residues. Trimming took off 6 bases at V and 7 bases at J, with 12 bases between the two ends. CDR3 sequence (DNA): TGTGCCAGCAGGCAGGGGAGGGGTGAAAAACTGTTTTTA. Translated, it gives CASRQGRGEKLFL.

The V gene is TRBV12-3 or TRBV12-4, the J gene TRBJ1-1, with D unresolved. V gave up 2 bases and J gave up 3 bases, with 7 bases separating them. The CDR3 extends over 13 amino acids. For the CDR3, the DNA is TGTGCCAGCAGTTTATTGCGGGACACTGAAGCTTTCTTT. It yields the protein CASSLLRDTEAFF.

The chain combines TRBV11-3 with TRBJ2-6; perhaps D is TRBD1 or TRBD2 (5 bases each). CDR1 SGHNT and CDR2 YENEEA come from the germline V gene. This CDR3 has 15 residues. The V gene lost 5 bases and the J gene lost 7 bases, with 15 bases spanning the gap. Here the CDR3 reads CASSPEGHRANVLTF. The CDR3 nucleotides are TGTGCCAGCAGCCCAGAGGGGCACCGCGCCAACGTCCTGACTTTC.

In DNA, the CDR3 is TGTGCCAGCAGCCTGCTTTCGGGAGGGACCTCTGGAAACACCATATATTTT. This codes for CASSLLSGGTSGNTIYF. The gene calls are TRBV14 and TRBJ1-3; perhaps TRBD1 as D (5 bases). The germline V gene encodes CDR1 SGHDN and CDR2 FVKESK. This CDR3 is built from 17 residues. Trimming shortened V by 4 bases and J by 0 bases, and 16 bases separated the two germline ends.

The chain employs TRBV30 and TRBJ2-1; no definite D call. CDR1 and CDR2 from the germline V gene are GTSNPN and SVGIG (reference sequence). V dropped 1 base and J dropped 8 bases, with 9 bases sitting between them. The CDR3 is made up of 12 amino acids. The CDR3 reads CAWSATNDEQFF. CDR3 nucleotide sequence: TGTGCCTGGAGTGCGACCAACGATGAGCAGTTCTTC.

This chain uses TRBV20-1 with TRBJ2-3; TRBD2 matches 11 bases. CDR1 is DFQATT, CDR2 SNEGSKA, per germline (reference sequence). The length of the CDR3 is 17 residues. V trimming: 0 bases; J trimming: 2 bases; junction bases outside the gene matches: 7. CDR3 sequence reads: CSARDPLAGGNTDTQYF. The DNA for the CDR3 is TGCAGTGCTAGAGATCCGTTAGCGGGGGGGAACACAGATACGCAGTATTTT.

This clonotype was counted between two and nine times. The chain links TRBV6-5 to TRBJ2-7; 7 nucleotides align to TRBD1. The junction had 15 bases not matched to a gene; V was cut back by 7 bases and J by 3 bases. Germline V gene lookup returns CDR1 MNHEY and CDR2 SVGAGI. CDR3 length: 16 amino acids. The CDR3 DNA reads TGTGCCAGCAAGGGACAGAGAACAACCAACGACTACGAGCAGTACTTC. Its protein product is CASKGQRTTNDYEQYF.

The chain is built from TRBV18 and TRBJ2-3, with D maybe TRBD2 (7 bases). CDR3 length: 16 residues. The V gene's germline CDR1 is KGHSH and CDR2 LQKENI. Trimming left V 3 bases short and J 4 bases short, with 17 bases between. The CDR3 DNA follows: TGTGCCAGCTCACCCGCCCGCGGGGGCCACCCAGATACGCAGTATTTT. Translated: CASSPARGGHPDTQYF.

This clonotype has at least ten counts. The gene calls are TRBV7-9 and TRBJ1-5; D is possibly TRBD1 (6 bases). The CDR3 contains 12 residues. Germline loops: CDR1 SEHNR, CDR2 FQNEAQ (reference sequence). Trimming cost V 3 bases and J 11 bases, with 11 bases left between them. The CDR3 DNA is TGTGCCAGCAGCTTGGGGGCGGTGGCCCAGCATTTT. Encoded protein: CASSLGAVAQHF.

This sequence joins TRBV7-2 and TRBJ2-7, with D unresolved. This CDR3 comprises 15 residues. The germline V gene encodes CDR1 SGHTA and CDR2 FQGNSA. V was shortened by 1 base and J by 0 bases, with 10 bases between the two germline ends. The CDR3: CASSLGNGYSYEQYF. As DNA, the CDR3 is TGTGCCAGCAGCTTAGGAAACGGCTACTCCTACGAGCAGTACTTC.

This chain connects TRBV28 to TRBJ1-2, with 9 bases identical to TRBD1. The germline V gene has CDR1 MDHEN and CDR2 SYDVKM. V gave up 10 bases and J gave up 3 bases; unmatched junction bases: 6. The CDR3 is 13 amino acids. As DNA, the CDR3 is TGTGCCACCTTGGACAGGGGAGACTATGGCTACACCTTC. This sequence encodes CATLDRGDYGYTF.

This clonotype was recorded many times. Written as DNA, the CDR3 is TGTGCCAGCAGAGAAAGGGCTACCTACAATGAGCAGTTCTTC. This translates into CASRERATYNEQFF. The V call is TRBV28, the J call TRBJ2-1; no clear D. Germline-derived CDR1 and CDR2 are MDHEN and SYDVKM. The CDR3 has 14 residues. Trimming stripped 6 bases from V and 2 bases from J, with 11 bases between.

This clonotype was counted ten times or more. The chain couples TRBV7-9 to TRBJ1-1; tentative D call: TRBD1 (5 bases). The V gene lost 5 bases and the J gene lost 0 bases, with 13 bases spanning the gap. Germline V gene data show CDR1 as SEHNR and CDR2 as FQNEAQ (reference sequence). The CDR3 extends over 15 amino acids. The CDR3 DNA is TGTGCCAGCAGCACTGGGACTTCAATGAACACTGAAGCTTTCTTT. The encoded protein is CASSTGTSMNTEAFF. Full variable domain (rest looked up from reference TRBV7-9 and TRBJ1-1): DTGVSQNPRHKITKRGQNVTFRCDPISEHNRLYWYRQTLGQGPEFLTYFQNEAQLEKSRLLSDRFSAERPKGSFSTLEIQRTEQGDSAMYLCASSTGTSMNTEAFFGQGTRLTVV.

A few counts support this clonotype. This chain links TRBV7-2 with TRBJ2-7; tentative D call: TRBD2 (6 bases). Germline loops: CDR1 SGHTA, CDR2 FQGNSA. The length of the CDR3 is 14 residues. Trimming removed 1 base at V and 2 bases at J, with 9 bases between. As DNA, the CDR3 is TGTGCCAGCAGCTTAGATAGCGGAACCTACGAGCAGTACTTC. Its protein is CASSLDSGTYEQYF.

This clonotype was counted between two and nine times. The genes are TRBV7-9 and TRBJ2-6; 9 nucleotides match TRBD1. CDR1 is SEHNR and CDR2 is FQNEAQ in the germline V gene (reference sequence). The CDR3 totals 18 residues. Trimming cost V 2 bases and J 1 base; bases outside gene matches: 6. The CDR3 DNA sequence: TGTGCCAGCAGCTTAATGGGACAGGGAGTGTCTGGGGCCAACGTCCTGACTTTC. Translated, it gives CASSLMGQGVSGANVLTF.

Only a few counts were recorded for this clonotype. V and J are TRBV7-9 and TRBJ1-6; D is unresolved. Germline CDR1 SEHNR, CDR2 FQNEAQ (reference sequence). V lost 0 bases, J lost 12 bases, and 15 bases lay in between. CDR3 size: 15 residues. The CDR3 coding sequence is TGTGCCAGCAGCTTAGCGGGAAGGGCGGAAGGACCCCTCCACTTT. Amino acids: CASSLAGRAEGPLHF.

About this clonotype: Possible read error: a much larger clone is one base away. CDR3 region: CASSPGRSPETPYF. CDR3 DNA: TGTGCCAGCTCACCGGGACGCTCGCCGGAGACCCCGTACTTC. The V and J genes are TRBV18 and TRBJ2-5; D possibly uses TRBD1 or TRBD2 (5 bases each). Germline values: CDR1 KGHSH, CDR2 LQKENI. CDR3 length: 14 amino acids.

The genes are TRBV7-9 and TRBJ2-5; 9 bases align to TRBD1. The CDR3 has 13 residues. The V gene's germline CDR1 is SEHNR and CDR2 FQNEAQ (reference sequence). V gave up 5 bases and J gave up 5 bases; unmatched junction bases: 3. The CDR3 region is CASSGTGSETQYF. The DNA for the CDR3 is TGTGCCAGCAGCGGGACAGGGTCTGAGACCCAGTACTTC. Together with reference TRBV7-9 and TRBJ2-5, the CDR3 gives the full variable domain: DTGVSQNPRHKITKRGQNVTFRCDPISEHNRLYWYRQTLGQGPEFLTYFQNEAQLEKSRLLSDRFSAERPKGSFSTLEIQRTEQGDSAMYLCASSGTGSETQYFGPGTRLLVL.